The source of this TCR beta chain is a study of human T cells and chemical hapten exposure. Study-level background: Small differences in pooled library volume mainly drove the variation in TCR yields per sample.

The CDR3 has 15 amino acids. The germline V gene has CDR1 DFQATT and CDR2 SNEGSKA (reference sequence). TCRdb redid the calling of the RACE reads with MiXCR, one entry per CDR3 protein. The table has about 110,000 distinct CDR3 sequences, approximately 11% seen once. Regarding time point: patch test 1, 2 weeks after DPC sensitization. Treatment here: therapeutic diphenylcyclopropenone sensitization with weekly scalp DPC. Worth noting for this clonotype: The junction departs from germline at one end; a sequencing error may be responsible.

This sequence originates from a woman between 40 and 55 years old with alopecia areata. Some clones in this sample may be carry-over from other donors' samples. The chain uses TRBV20-1 and TRBJ2-1; weak D call: TRBD2 (6 bases). Sample: whole blood, taken in connection with sensitization to the hapten diphenylcyclopropenone (DPC). Here the CDR3 reads CSARDPSSASAQVVF. For the CDR3, the DNA is TGCAGTGCTAGAGACCCCTCCTCCGCTAGCGCCCAGGTGGTCTTC.